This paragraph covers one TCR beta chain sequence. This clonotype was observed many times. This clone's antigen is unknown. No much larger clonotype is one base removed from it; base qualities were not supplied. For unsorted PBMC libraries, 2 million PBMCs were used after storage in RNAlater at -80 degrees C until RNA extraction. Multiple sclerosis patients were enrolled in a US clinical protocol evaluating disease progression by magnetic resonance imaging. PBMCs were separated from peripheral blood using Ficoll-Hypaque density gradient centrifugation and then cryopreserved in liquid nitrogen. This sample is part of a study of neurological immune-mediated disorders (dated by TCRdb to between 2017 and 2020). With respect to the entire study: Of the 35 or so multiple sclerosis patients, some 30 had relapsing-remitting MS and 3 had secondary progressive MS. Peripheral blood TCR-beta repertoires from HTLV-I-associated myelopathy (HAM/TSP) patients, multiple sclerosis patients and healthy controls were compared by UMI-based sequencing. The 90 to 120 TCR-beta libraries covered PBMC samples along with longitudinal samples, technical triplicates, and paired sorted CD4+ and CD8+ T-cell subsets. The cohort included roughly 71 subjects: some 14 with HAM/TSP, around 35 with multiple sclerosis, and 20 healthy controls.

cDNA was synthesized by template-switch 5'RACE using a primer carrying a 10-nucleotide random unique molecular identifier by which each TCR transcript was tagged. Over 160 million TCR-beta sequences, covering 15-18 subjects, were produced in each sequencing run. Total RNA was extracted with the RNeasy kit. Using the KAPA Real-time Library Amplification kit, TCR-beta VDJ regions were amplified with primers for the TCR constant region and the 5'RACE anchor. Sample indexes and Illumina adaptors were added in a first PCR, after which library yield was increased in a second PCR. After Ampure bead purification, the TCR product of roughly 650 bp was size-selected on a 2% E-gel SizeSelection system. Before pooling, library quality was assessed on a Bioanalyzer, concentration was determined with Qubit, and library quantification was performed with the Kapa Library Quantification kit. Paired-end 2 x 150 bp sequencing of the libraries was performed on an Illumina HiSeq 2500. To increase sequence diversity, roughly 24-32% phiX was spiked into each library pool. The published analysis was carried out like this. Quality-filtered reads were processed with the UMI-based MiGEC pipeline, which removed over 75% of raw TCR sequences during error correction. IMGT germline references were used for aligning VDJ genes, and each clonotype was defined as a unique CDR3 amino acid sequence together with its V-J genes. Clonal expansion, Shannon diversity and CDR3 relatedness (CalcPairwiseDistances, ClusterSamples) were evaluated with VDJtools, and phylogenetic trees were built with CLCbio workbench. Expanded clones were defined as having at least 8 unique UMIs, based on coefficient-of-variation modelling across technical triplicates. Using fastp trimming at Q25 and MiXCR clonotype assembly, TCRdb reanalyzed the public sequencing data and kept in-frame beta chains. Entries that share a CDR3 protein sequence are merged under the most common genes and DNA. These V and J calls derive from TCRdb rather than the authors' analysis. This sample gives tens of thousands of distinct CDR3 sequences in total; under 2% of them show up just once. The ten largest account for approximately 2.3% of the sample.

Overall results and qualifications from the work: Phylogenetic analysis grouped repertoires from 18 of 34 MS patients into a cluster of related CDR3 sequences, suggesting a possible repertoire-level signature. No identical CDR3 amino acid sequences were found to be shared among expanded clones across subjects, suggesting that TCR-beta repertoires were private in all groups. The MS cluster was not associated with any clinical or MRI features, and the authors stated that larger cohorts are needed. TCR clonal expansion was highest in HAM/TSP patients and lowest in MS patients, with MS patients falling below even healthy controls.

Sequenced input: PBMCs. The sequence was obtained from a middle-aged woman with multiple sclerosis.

The CDR3 protein: CASSWTGAGYTF. The DNA sequence is given as TGTGCCAGCAGTTGGACAGGGGCCGGCTACACCTTC. The sequence is built from TRBV12-3 or TRBV12-4 and TRBJ1-2, and 9 bases in between align with TRBD1. The CDR3 contains 12 residues, cysteine and phenylalanine counted. The entry retains the CDR3 DNA only, 36 bases that are in frame from base 1. Trimming leaves V shorter by 4 bases and J shorter by 8 bases, with the junction holding 2 bases beyond the gene matches.